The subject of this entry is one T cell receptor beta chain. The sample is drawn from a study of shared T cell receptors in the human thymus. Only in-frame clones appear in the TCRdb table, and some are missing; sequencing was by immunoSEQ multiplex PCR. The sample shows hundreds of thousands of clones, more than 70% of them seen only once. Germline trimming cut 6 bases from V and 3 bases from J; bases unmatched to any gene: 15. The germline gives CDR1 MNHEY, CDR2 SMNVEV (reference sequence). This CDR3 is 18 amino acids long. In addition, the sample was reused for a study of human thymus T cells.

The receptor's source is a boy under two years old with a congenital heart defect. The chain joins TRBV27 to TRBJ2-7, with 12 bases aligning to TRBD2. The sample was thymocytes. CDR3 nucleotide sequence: TGTGCCAGCAGCCCGCCCGTAGGACTAGCGGGAAGGCGCTACGAGCAGTACTTC. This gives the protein CASSPPVGLAGRRYEQYF.